One T cell receptor (beta chain) is described in this entry. Its antigen is currently not known. No base quality information exists; no much larger clone differs at one position. The data stem from a study of T cells in placental villitis. For the study in its entirety: To test an allograft-versus-infection hypothesis, the study compared placental TCR-beta repertoires across three groups: villitis of unknown etiology, unaffected controls matched for gestational age, and infectious villitis.

Using the immunoSEQ v4 bias-controlled multiplex PCR assay, run blinded to group allocation, TCR-beta CDR3 regions were amplified from genomic DNA. Reference gene primers were added alongside TCR-beta primers to estimate nucleated cell and T cell quantities per sample. Sequencing of the libraries was performed on an Illumina MiSeq with a 100-cycle paired-end protocol. On the authors' methods: Diversity and richness were calculated in immunoSEQ Analyzer software, with richness determined by iChao1 and clonality derived from Pielou evenness and Shannon diversity (0-1, with higher values meaning less diverse). CDR3 amino acid sequences with V/J genes were queried against VDJdb for CMV, EBV and influenza A specificities using confidence 3 and substitution 2. The Morisita-Horn index was used to assess how much TCR-beta amino acid clonotypes overlapped between the villitis of unknown etiology, infectious villitis and control repertoires. The table was pulled from immuneACCESS by TCRdb, which kept in-frame rearrangements only. Such tables lose some clones; where checked, under half of the loss comes from unresolved V genes, and the rest has no known cause. The DNA gave D and trimming, while V, J and clone size come from that table. This sample lists nearly 2,500 clones; 82% were detected once. The ten largest make up less than 50% of the sample.

The study included five infectious villitis placentae (four with confirmed cytomegalovirus and one with Toxoplasma gondii), and these placentae were not matched to the other groups. The mothers in the infectious villitis group were younger, carried smaller fetuses, and either delivered preterm or experienced intrauterine demise in a couple of cases. After delivery, placentae were collected and subjected to gross and histological evaluation prior to the selection of archival tissue. Five 10-micron scrolls were cut from each FFPE block, and DNA was isolated using the AllPrep DNA/RNA FFPE Tissue kit. NanoDrop was used to check DNA concentration and purity, and a Bioanalyzer was used to assess RNA quality. The germline V gene (reference sequence) sets CDR1 to GTSNPN and CDR2 to SVGIG. Trimming at the junction amounts to 1 base on V and 1 base on J, and the germline ends lie 7 bases apart. Its CDR3 holds 13 amino acids, cysteine through phenylalanine. The read is trimmed to its CDR3 DNA, 39 bases read in frame from base 1.

Study-wide conclusions, independent of this receptor: Sequencing bulk tissue made it impossible to distinguish helper, regulatory or cytotoxic T cells or to tell maternal from fetal T cells, and the approach excluded gamma-delta receptors. CMV-specific clone frequencies were higher in infectious CMV cases than in villitis of unknown etiology (roughly 0.011 vs 0.001), which did not differ from controls. Paraffin blocks contained small amounts of decidua, so some captured T cells, especially in controls, may have been decidual rather than villous infiltrates.

The chain was built from TRBV30 and TRBJ1-2; the D gene is not confidently resolved. The sequencing input was placental tissue containing maternal and fetal cells. This receptor was obtained from a human patient with infectious villitis; the placental T cells may come from both mother and fetus. The DNA sequence is TGTGCCTGGAGTGGACTCAATAACTATGGCTACACCTTC. The translation is CAWSGLNNYGYTF.